This entry lists 31 T cell receptor beta chains sequenced from one sample in a study of T cell repertoires in cytomegalovirus infection. TCRdb reanalysed the reads using MiXCR and keeps one entry per CDR3 protein. The sample yields roughly 350,000 distinct CDR3 sequences, roughly 34% seen once. These receptors lack a known antigen. Here the sequenced sample was cultured PBMCs, taken from culture after CMV antigen stimulation. These receptors all stem from a human donor in good health (CMV status not recorded). Some clones in this sample may be carry-over from other donors' samples.

This chain uses TRBV2 with TRBJ1-5; 8 bases match TRBD1. This CDR3 is 13 amino acids long. The V gene end was trimmed by 4 bases and the J gene end by 6 bases; junction bases not matched to a gene: 2. Germline assignment: CDR1 SNHLY and CDR2 FYNNEI. CDR3 amino acids: CASSVRGLQPQHF. The CDR3 DNA is TGTGCCAGCAGTGTCAGGGGGCTTCAGCCCCAGCATTTT.

This clonotype was seen only a few times. This chain joins TRBV4-1 and TRBJ1-2, with 8 positions matching TRBD1. CDR3 length equals 17 residues. The germline V gene encodes CDR1 MGHRA and CDR2 YSYEKL. Trimming took 4 bases from V and 6 from J; bases not matched to a gene: 16. The CDR3 nucleotides are TGCGCCAGCAGCCCAGAGGGGGCAGGGGGCAATTTTAATGGCTACACCTTC. This encodes CASSPEGAGGNFNGYTF.

The genes are TRBV20-1 and TRBJ2-4; D gene ambiguous. V was clipped by 3 bases and J by 0 bases, with 15 bases between them. The CDR3 is made up of 16 amino acids. The germline CDR1 and CDR2 sequences are DFQATT and SNEGSKA (reference sequence). The chain's CDR3 is CSASDSVGLAKNIQYF. CDR3 bases: TGCAGTGCTAGCGACTCCGTAGGGCTAGCCAAAAACATTCAGTACTTC.

The chain recombines TRBV29-1 with TRBJ1-1, with 8 bases lining up with TRBD1. The germline gives CDR1 SQVTM, CDR2 ANQGSEA. V shed 1 base, J shed 6 bases, and the junction held 7 bases outside the gene matches. The CDR3 runs 14 residues. CDR3: CSVEVGQGAPEAFF. The CDR3 DNA is TGCAGCGTTGAAGTAGGTCAGGGGGCACCTGAAGCTTTCTTT.

Ten or more counts support this clonotype. This chain connects TRBV7-2 to TRBJ2-2, with D unresolved. From germline, CDR1 is SGHTA and CDR2 FQGNSA. The CDR3 extends over 13 amino acids. V was trimmed by 4 bases and J by 8 bases, leaving 11 bases between them. CDR3 nucleotide sequence: TGTGCCAGCAGCTCAAGAGGTAGTGGGGAGCTGTTTTTT. It translates to CASSSRGSGELFF. Based on the CDR3 plus reference TRBV7-2 and TRBJ2-2, the full variable domain is GAGVSQSPSNKVTEKGKDVELRCDPISGHTALYWYRQSLGQGLEFLIYFQGNSAPDKSGLPSDRFSAERTGGSVSTLTIQRTQQEDSAVYLCASSSRGSGELFFGEGSRLTVL.

CDR3 amino acids: CASSPDRILWDYTF. In nucleotides, the CDR3 is TGTGCCAGCAGCCCCGACAGAATTCTATGGGACTACACCTTC. The chain has TRBV6-7 and TRBJ1-2; D might be TRBD1 (5 bases). TRBV6-7 is assigned to the ORF class and has an uncertain function. Trimming took 6 bases from V and 10 from J, leaving 21 bases between them. This CDR3 spans 14 amino acids.

The gene calls are TRBV4-3 and TRBJ2-2; 7 bases map to TRBD1. V gave up 2 bases and J gave up 5 bases; unmatched junction bases: 5. The CDR3 runs 15 residues. Germline loops: CDR1 LGHNA, CDR2 YSLEER. Written as DNA, the CDR3 is TGCGCCAGCAGCCAACAGACAGGGCGGACCGGGGAGCTGTTTTTT. As protein: CASSQQTGRTGELFF.

In this sample, this clonotype turned up a few times. The chain uses TRBV5-1 and TRBJ1-1; 10 bases match TRBD1. The J segment lost 2 bases and the V segment lost 2 bases, leaving 3 bases of the junction unmatched. CDR3 size: 15 residues. Germline CDR1 is SGHRS and CDR2 is YFSETQ. The CDR3 nucleotides read TGCGCCAGCAGCTTAGACAGGGGGCAAAACACTGAAGCTTTCTTT. Its protein is CASSLDRGQNTEAFF.

This clonotype was seen a handful of times. The chain employs TRBV6-8 and TRBJ2-4, with 7 bases identical to TRBD1. The ends lost 5 bases at V and 6 bases at J; junction bases unmatched: 4. The CDR3 is 13 amino acids. CDR1 and CDR2 (germline): MNHGY, SAAAGT. DNA for the CDR3: TGTGCCAGCAGTAGACGACAGGGAAACATTCAGTACTTC. This translates into CASSRRQGNIQYF.

This clonotype was counted a few times. The chain is built from TRBV7-2 and TRBJ1-1; D ambiguous. The CDR3 totals 12 residues. Trimming cost V 1 base and J 11 bases, with 11 bases left between them. Germline V gene data show CDR1 as SGHTA and CDR2 as FQGNSA. Written as DNA, the CDR3 is TGTGCCAGCAGCTTAGTGGACCCCGGGGCTTTCTTT. Translation gives CASSLVDPGAFF.

This clonotype was detected many times. The genes are TRBV7-2 and TRBJ1-2; D is unresolved. The length of the CDR3 is 14 residues. Germline CDR1 reads SGHTA; CDR2 reads FQGNSA. V dropped 2 bases and J dropped 6 bases, with 13 bases sitting between them. CDR3 loop: CASSLMREQNGYTF. The DNA for the CDR3 is TGTGCCAGCAGCTTAATGAGGGAACAGAATGGCTACACCTTC.

This clonotype was seen more than once but under ten times. V usage is TRBV7-2 and J usage is TRBJ2-3; 11 nucleotides match TRBD2. V trimming: 5 bases; J trimming: 1 base; junction bases outside the gene matches: 5. CDR1 SGHTA and CDR2 FQGNSA come from the germline V gene. This CDR3 contains 16 residues. The CDR3 sequence is CASSRTSGWGTDTQYF. CDR3 sequence (DNA): TGTGCCAGCAGCCGGACTAGCGGGTGGGGCACAGATACGCAGTATTTT.

V gene TRBV6-2 or TRBV6-3 combines with J gene TRBJ2-1; 14 nucleotides line up with TRBD2. This CDR3 has 15 residues. The germline gives CDR1 MNHEY, CDR2 SVGEGT. V was clipped by 8 bases and J by 9 bases; unmatched bases: 9. The CDR3 sequence: CASCKWTSGRTEQFF. For the CDR3, the DNA is TGTGCCAGCTGTAAATGGACTAGCGGGAGGACTGAGCAGTTCTTC.

This chain joins TRBV20-1 and TRBJ2-3; D not resolved. Trimming took 6 bases from V and 0 from J, leaving 10 bases between them. This CDR3 spans 13 amino acids. The V gene's germline CDR1 is DFQATT and CDR2 SNEGSKA (reference sequence). The CDR3 reads CSAYSTSTDTQYF. The CDR3 DNA is TGCAGTGCCTACAGCACTAGCACAGATACGCAGTATTTT.

The rearrangement joins TRBV6-5 to TRBJ2-3; TRBD1 matches at 11 bases. Germline V gives CDR1 MNHEY, CDR2 SVGAGI. Trimming removed 4 bases from V and 6 bases from J; junction bases left unmatched: 9. The CDR3 sequence is 16 residues long. The CDR3 protein is CASSLGRTGGADTQYF. In DNA, the CDR3 is TGTGCCAGCAGTTTGGGGAGGACAGGGGGCGCGGATACGCAGTATTTT.

This clonotype has a handful of counts. The rearrangement links TRBV7-9 to TRBJ2-1, with D perhaps being TRBD1 or TRBD2 (6 bases each). CDR3 length: 15 residues. V was trimmed by 1 base and J by 6 bases, leaving 13 bases between them. Germline CDR1 reads SEHNR; CDR2 reads FQNEAQ (reference sequence). The chain's CDR3 is CASSLVGGPGNEQFF. DNA of the CDR3: TGTGCCAGCAGCTTAGTGGGGGGCCCGGGCAATGAGCAGTTCTTC.

This clonotype has a count of ten or more. This chain links TRBV7-2 with TRBJ2-5; no reliable D call. The CDR3 has 14 residues. The germline V and J ends were trimmed by 5 bases and 4 bases, with 14 bases remaining between them. CDR1 and CDR2 (germline): SGHTA, FQGNSA. The CDR3 DNA follows: TGTGCCAGCAGCCCAGACTTTGTTAGAGAGACCCAGTACTTC. Translation gives CASSPDFVRETQYF.

The rearrangement uses TRBV4-1 and TRBJ2-5; D remains ambiguous. V dropped 3 bases and J dropped 4 bases, with 12 bases sitting between them. This CDR3 spans 14 amino acids. Per germline, CDR1 MGHRA and CDR2 YSYEKL. Here the CDR3 reads CASSHPGTGETQYF. CDR3 DNA sequence: TGCGCCAGCAGCCACCCTGGTACCGGAGAGACCCAGTACTTC.

The J gene is TRBJ2-1, the V gene TRBV28; 8 nucleotides align to TRBD1. V shed 6 bases and J 7 bases; nucleotides not matched to a gene: 14. The germline gives CDR1 MDHEN, CDR2 SYDVKM. The CDR3 is 16 residues long. CDR3 sequence reads: CASRPWTGRYDNEQFF. The CDR3, as DNA: TGTGCCAGCAGGCCGTGGACAGGGAGGTATGATAATGAGCAGTTCTTC. The full variable domain, rest sourced from reference TRBV28 and TRBJ2-1, is DVKVTQSSRYLVKRTGEKVFLECVQDMDHENMFWYRQDPGLGLRLIYFSYDVKMKEKGDIPEGYSVSREKKERFSLILESASTNQTSMYLCASRPWTGRYDNEQFFGPGTRLTVL.

This clonotype turned up a few times. V is TRBV7-8 and J is TRBJ2-3; D might be TRBD2 (6 bases). The germline gives CDR1 SGHVS, CDR2 FQNEAQ. The CDR3 runs to 14 residues. The V end was cut by 6 bases, the J end by 2 bases, with 12 bases between. The CDR3 coding sequence is TGTGCCAGCAGGTTGGGACTGAACACAGATACGCAGTATTTT. It codes for CASRLGLNTDTQYF.

A few counts support this clonotype. CDR3 sequence: CASSYSRTSGYNEQFF. CDR3 coding DNA: TGTGCCAGCAGTTACTCGAGGACTAGCGGATACAATGAGCAGTTCTTC. V and J are TRBV6-2 or TRBV6-3 and TRBJ2-1; TRBD2 agrees at 10 bases. Germline V gene data show CDR1 as MNHEY and CDR2 as SVGEGT. With 0 bases clipped from V and 4 bases from J, the junction kept 3 bases outside the gene matches. The CDR3 consists of 16 residues.

The rearrangement joins TRBV6-5 to TRBJ2-5, with TRBD2 matching 7 bases. CDR1 is MNHEY, CDR2 SVGAGI, per germline. The CDR3 spans 16 residues. V lost 0 bases, J lost 2 bases, and 6 bases stayed unmatched. In nucleotides, the CDR3 is TGTGCCAGCAGTTACTCACCCACTAGCGAACAAGAGACCCAGTACTTC. Translated: CASSYSPTSEQETQYF.

This clonotype was recorded at least ten times. The chain is built from TRBV7-2 and TRBJ2-3, with 8 bases that match TRBD1. The CDR3 covers 15 residues. V lost 5 bases, J lost 7 bases, and 11 bases stayed unmatched. Germline V gives CDR1 SGHTA, CDR2 FQGNSA. The CDR3 sequence is CASSLTAGGRNTQYF. CDR3 DNA: TGTGCCAGCAGCCTCACGGCAGGGGGCCGGAATACGCAGTATTTT. The whole variable domain, filled in from reference TRBV7-2 and TRBJ2-3, reads GAGVSQSPSNKVTEKGKDVELRCDPISGHTALYWYRQSLGQGLEFLIYFQGNSAPDKSGLPSDRFSAERTGGSVSTLTIQRTQQEDSAVYLCASSLTAGGRNTQYFGPGTRLTVL.

The V and J genes are TRBV4-1 and TRBJ2-3; 13 bases are a match to TRBD2. J gave up 4 bases and V 3 bases, and 4 bases lay outside the gene matches. Germline V gene sequence: CDR1 MGHRA, CDR2 YSYEKL. The CDR3 has 16 amino acids. The CDR3 region is CASSHVGLAGADTQYF. The CDR3 nucleotides read TGCGCCAGCAGCCATGTTGGACTAGCGGGGGCAGATACGCAGTATTTT.

The chain employs TRBV15 and TRBJ1-4; TRBD1 is a possible D gene (6 bases). The germline gives CDR1 LNHNV, CDR2 YYDKDF (reference sequence). The CDR3 has 15 amino acids. Trimming shortened V by 1 base and J by 10 bases, and 16 bases separated the two germline ends. The DNA of the CDR3 is TGTGCCACCAGCAGAGTGGGCCAGGGGAGTGCAAAACTGTTTTTT. Protein product: CATSRVGQGSAKLFF.

The chain is built from TRBV7-2 and TRBJ1-2, with unresolved D. This CDR3 is 14 amino acids long. Deletions cut 3 bases from V and 7 bases from J, with 15 bases between. CDR1 and CDR2 (germline): SGHTA, FQGNSA. The CDR3 DNA sequence: TGTGCCAGCAGCTTTAGCGAGGTGAGGACTGGCTACACCTTC. Protein: CASSFSEVRTGYTF.

This clonotype was observed a few times. V usage is TRBV5-6 and J usage is TRBJ2-7; 7 bases match TRBD2. This CDR3 has 15 amino acids. Per the germline V gene, CDR1 is SGHDT and CDR2 is YYEEEE. The V gene end was trimmed by 4 bases and the J gene end by 3 bases; junction bases not matched to a gene: 10. CDR3 sequence reads: CASSPIGLVGYEQYF. CDR3 DNA: TGTGCCAGCAGCCCAATAGGACTAGTTGGCTACGAGCAGTACTTC. The variable domain in full, with the rest retrieved from reference TRBV5-6 and TRBJ2-7, is DAGVTQSPTHLIKTRGQQVTLRCSPKSGHDTVSWYQQALGQGPQFIFQYYEEEERQRGNFPDRFSGHQFPNYSSELNVNALLLGDSALYLCASSPIGLVGYEQYFGPGTRLTVT.

A few counts support this clonotype. The genes are TRBV4-2 and TRBJ2-1; D perhaps matches TRBD1 (6 bases). CDR1 LGHNA and CDR2 YNFKEQ come from the germline V gene. This CDR3 is built from 16 residues. Deletions cut 7 bases from V and 7 bases from J, with 23 bases between. The CDR3 here is CASTLTSPGVRNEQFF. CDR3 in DNA: TGTGCCAGCACCCTGACCTCCCCAGGGGTGAGGAATGAGCAGTTCTTC.

Ten or more counts support this clonotype. This chain joins TRBV7-2 and TRBJ1-5; D unresolved. Trimming left V 5 bases short and J 6 bases short, with 11 bases between. The CDR3 covers 13 residues. Per the germline V gene, CDR1 is SGHTA and CDR2 is FQGNSA. The CDR3 region is CASSPIKGQPQHF. The CDR3 nucleotides are TGTGCCAGCAGCCCTATAAAGGGTCAGCCCCAGCATTTT.

The CDR3 protein is CASSLQGWINIQYF. The CDR3 DNA is TGTGCCAGCAGTTTACAGGGATGGATAAACATTCAGTACTTC. J is TRBJ2-4 and V is TRBV12-3 or TRBV12-4, with D possibly TRBD1 on 5 matching bases. The ends were cut back, 2 bases at V and 6 bases at J, with 11 bases in the middle. The CDR3 totals 14 residues.

This clonotype has ten or more counts. The chain uses TRBV7-2 and TRBJ2-6; 13 bases are shared with TRBD2. This CDR3 is 18 amino acids long. CDR1 and CDR2 (germline): SGHTA, FQGNSA. With 4 bases clipped from V and 4 bases from J, the junction kept 7 bases outside the gene matches. CDR3 amino acids: CASSSLAGGLRGANVLTF. Written as DNA, the CDR3 is TGTGCCAGCAGCTCACTAGCGGGAGGGCTGCGAGGGGCCAACGTCCTGACTTTC.